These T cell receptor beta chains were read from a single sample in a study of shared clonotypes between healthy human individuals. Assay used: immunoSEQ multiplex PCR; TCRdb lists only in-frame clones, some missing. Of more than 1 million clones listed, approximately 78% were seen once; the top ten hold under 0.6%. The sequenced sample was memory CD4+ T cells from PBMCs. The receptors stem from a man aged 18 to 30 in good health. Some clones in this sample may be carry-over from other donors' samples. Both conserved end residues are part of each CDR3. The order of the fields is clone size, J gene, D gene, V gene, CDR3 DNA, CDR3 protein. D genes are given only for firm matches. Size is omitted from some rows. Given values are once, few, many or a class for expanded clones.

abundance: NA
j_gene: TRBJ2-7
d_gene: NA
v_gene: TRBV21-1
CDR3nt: TGTGCCAGCAGCAAAGCGCCGGAGAGGACTAGCGGGAGGGCCTGGTACGAGCAGTACTTC
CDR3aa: CASSKAPERTSGRAWYEQYF

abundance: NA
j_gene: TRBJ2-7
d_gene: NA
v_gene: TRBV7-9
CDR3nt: TGTGCCAGCAGCTGGGAGCTTACCGCCTACGAGCAGTACTTC
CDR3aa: CASSWELTAYEQYF

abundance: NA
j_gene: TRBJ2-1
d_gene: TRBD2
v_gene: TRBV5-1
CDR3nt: TGCGCCAGCAGTCCATGGGGGGGAGCCAATGAGCAGTTCTTC
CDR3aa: CASSPWGGANEQFF

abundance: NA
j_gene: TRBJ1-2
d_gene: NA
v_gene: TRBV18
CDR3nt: TGTGCCAGCTCACCCAGCAGGGGATTGGAGTATGGCTACACCTTC
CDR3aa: CASSPSRGLEYGYTF

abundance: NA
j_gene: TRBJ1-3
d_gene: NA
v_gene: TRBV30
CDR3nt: TGTGCCCAGACCGGGGACACTGGAAACACCATATATTTT
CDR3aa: CAQTGDTGNTIYF

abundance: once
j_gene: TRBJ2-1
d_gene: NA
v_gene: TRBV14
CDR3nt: TGTGCCAGCAGCCAAAAAACCCCTCGGACGGGGGAGCAGTTCTTC
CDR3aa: CASSQKTPRTGEQFF

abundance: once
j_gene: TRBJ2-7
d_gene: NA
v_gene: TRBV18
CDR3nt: TGTGCCAGCTCACCAAGATCCGCACAAGTGCCCTTCTCCTACGAGCAGTACTTC
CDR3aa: CASSPRSAQVPFSYEQYF

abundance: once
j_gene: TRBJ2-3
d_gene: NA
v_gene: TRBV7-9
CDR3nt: TGTGCCAGCAGCTTCGGTGCCAGGACCCCAGATACGCAGTATTTT
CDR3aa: CASSFGARTPDTQYF

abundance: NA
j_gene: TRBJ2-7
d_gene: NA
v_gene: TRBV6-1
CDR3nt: TGTGCCAGCAGGGTCGCCGGGGCGGGCTACGAGCAGTACTTC
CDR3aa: CASRVAGAGYEQYF

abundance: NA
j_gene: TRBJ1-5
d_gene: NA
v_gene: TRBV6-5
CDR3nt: TGTGCCAGCAGTTACCTGGCTGGCCGACAGCCCCAGCATTTT
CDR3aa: CASSYLAGRQPQHF

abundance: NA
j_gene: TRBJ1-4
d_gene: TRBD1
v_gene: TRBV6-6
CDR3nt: TGTGCCAGCAGTTACTGGACAGGGGGTAATGAAAAACTGTTTTTT
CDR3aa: CASSYWTGGNEKLFF

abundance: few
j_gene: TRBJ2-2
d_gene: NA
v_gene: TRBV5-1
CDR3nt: TGCGCCAGCAGCTTGGTCGGCAGGGCGGACACCGGGGAGCTGTTTTTT
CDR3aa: CASSLVGRADTGELFF

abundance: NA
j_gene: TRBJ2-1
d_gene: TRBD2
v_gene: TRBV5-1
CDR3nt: TGCGCCAGCAGCTTGGTGGGACTAGCGGCTAATGAGCAGTTCTTC
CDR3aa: CASSLVGLAANEQFF

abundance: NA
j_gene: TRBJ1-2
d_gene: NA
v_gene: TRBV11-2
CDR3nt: TGTGCCAGCAGCTCAGGGGTCTTTGGCTACACCTTC
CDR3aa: CASSSGVFGYTF

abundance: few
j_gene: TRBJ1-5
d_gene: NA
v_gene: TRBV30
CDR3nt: TGTGCCTGGAGTCCGGACAGCAATCAGCCCCAGCATTTT
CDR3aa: CAWSPDSNQPQHF

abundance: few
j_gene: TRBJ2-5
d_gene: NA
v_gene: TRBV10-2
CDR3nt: TGCGCCAGCAGTGAGTCTACAGGGCTCCCCCTATACTTC
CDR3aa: CASSESTGLPLYF

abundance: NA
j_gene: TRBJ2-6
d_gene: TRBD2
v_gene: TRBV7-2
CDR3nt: TGTGCCAGCAGCTTATTGGCAACTAGCGGGCTCTCTGGGGCCAACGTCCTGACTTTC
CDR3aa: CASSLLATSGLSGANVLTF

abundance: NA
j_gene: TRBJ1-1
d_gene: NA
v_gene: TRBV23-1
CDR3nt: TGCGCCAGCAGTCACCGGACAGCCTACACTGAAGCTTTCTTT
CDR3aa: CASSHRTAYTEAFF

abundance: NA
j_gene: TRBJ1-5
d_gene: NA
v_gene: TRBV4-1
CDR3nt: TGCGCCAGCAGCCCCCTGTCCCGGGGGCTGGGGAGCAATCAGCCCCAGCATTTT
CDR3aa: CASSPLSRGLGSNQPQHF

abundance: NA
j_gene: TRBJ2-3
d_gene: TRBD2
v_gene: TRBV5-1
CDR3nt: TGCGCCAGCAGCTCGGGACTAAGCGGGAGGAGTGATACGCAGTATTTT
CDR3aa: CASSSGLSGRSDTQYF

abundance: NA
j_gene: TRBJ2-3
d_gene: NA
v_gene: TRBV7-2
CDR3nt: TGTGCCAGCAGCTTAGTGTACCGGCGAGACACAGATACGCAGTATTTT
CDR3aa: CASSLVYRRDTDTQYF

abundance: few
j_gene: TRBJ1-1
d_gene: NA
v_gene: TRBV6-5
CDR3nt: TGTGCCAGCAGAAAGGGGGACACCTGGAACACTGAAGCTTTCTTT
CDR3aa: CASRKGDTWNTEAFF

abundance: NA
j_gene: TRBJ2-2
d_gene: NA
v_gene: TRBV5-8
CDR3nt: TGTGCCAGCAGCTTGGCCTGGGGCGGGGCGAACACCGGGGAGCTGTTTTTT
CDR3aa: CASSLAWGGANTGELFF

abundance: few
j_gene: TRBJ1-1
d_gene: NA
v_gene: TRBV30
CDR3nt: TGTGCCTGGAGTCTGGGAGGGCTCATGAACACTGAAGCTTTCTTT
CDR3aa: CAWSLGGLMNTEAFF

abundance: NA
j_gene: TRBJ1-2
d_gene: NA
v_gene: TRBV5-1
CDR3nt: TGCGCCAGCAGCTTGGTTTTCAGCTCCTATGGCTACACCTTC
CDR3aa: CASSLVFSSYGYTF

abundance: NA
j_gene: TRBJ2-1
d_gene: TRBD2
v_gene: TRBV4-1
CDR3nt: TGCGCCAGCAGCCTCGGACTAGCGGGACCCTACAATGAGCAGTTCTTC
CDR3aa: CASSLGLAGPYNEQFF

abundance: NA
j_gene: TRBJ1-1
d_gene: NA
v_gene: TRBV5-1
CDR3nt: TGCGCCAGCAGCCTGCAGGGAGGGAGTGACACTGAAGCTTTCTTT
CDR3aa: CASSLQGGSDTEAFF

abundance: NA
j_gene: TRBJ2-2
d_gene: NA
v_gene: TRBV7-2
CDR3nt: TGTGCCAGCAGCTTAGCGCTTATGAGAAACACCGGGGAGCTGTTTTTT
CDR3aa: CASSLALMRNTGELFF

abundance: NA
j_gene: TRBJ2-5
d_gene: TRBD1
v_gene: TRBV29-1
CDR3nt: TGCAGCGTTGAGACAGGGTGGGGGGAGACCCAGTACTTC
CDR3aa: CSVETGWGETQYF

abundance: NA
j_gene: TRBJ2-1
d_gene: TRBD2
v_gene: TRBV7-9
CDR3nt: TGTGCCAGCAGCTTAGCAGCTATGACTAGCGGGTCTATCAGGCAGTTCTTC
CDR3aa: CASSLAAMTSGSIRQFF

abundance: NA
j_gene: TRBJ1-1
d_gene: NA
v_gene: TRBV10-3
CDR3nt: TGTGCCATTGGGGCGACAAACACTGAAGCTTTCTTT
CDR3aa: CAIGATNTEAFF

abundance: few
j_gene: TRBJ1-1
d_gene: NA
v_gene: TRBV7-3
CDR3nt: TGTGCCAGCAGCCCAAACACGAGGGGTCGGAACACTGAAGCTTTCTTT
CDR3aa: CASSPNTRGRNTEAFF

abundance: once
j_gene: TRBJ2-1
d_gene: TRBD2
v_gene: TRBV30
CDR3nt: TGTGCCTGGAGTGGGACTAGCGGGGGTCCTGAGCAGTTCTTC
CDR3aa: CAWSGTSGGPEQFF

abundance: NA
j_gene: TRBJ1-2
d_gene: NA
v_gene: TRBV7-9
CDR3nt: TGTGCCAGCAGCTTAGGGCAGAACCCATATGGCTACACCTTC
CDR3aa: CASSLGQNPYGYTF

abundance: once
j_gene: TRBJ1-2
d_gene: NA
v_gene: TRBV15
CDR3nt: TGTGCCACCAGCAGAGATTCGAACTATGGCTACACCTTC
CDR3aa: CATSRDSNYGYTF

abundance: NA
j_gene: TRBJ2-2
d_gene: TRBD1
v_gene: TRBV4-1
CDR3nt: TGCGCCAGCAGCTACAGGGGGATGGACACCGGGGAGCTGTTTTTT
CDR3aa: CASSYRGMDTGELFF

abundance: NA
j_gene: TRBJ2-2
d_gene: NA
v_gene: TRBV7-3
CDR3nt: TGTGCCAGCAGCTCCACCGCCGGACAGAACACCGGGGAGCTGTTTTTT
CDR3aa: CASSSTAGQNTGELFF

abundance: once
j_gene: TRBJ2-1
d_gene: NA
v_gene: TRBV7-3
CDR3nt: TGTGCCAGCAGCTTGGGCAATGAGCAGTTCTTC
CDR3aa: CASSLGNEQFF

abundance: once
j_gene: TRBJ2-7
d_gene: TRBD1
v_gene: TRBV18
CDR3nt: TGTGCCAGCTCACCACTCGTCGTTTCGTCAGGGGGCGGCGAGCAGTACTTC
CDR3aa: CASSPLVVSSGGGEQYF

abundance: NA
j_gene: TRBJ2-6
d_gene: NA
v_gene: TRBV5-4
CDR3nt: TGTGCCAGCAGCCTCGACGGACTTCAGGCGGGCTCTGGGGCCAACGTCCTGACTTTC
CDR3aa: CASSLDGLQAGSGANVLTF

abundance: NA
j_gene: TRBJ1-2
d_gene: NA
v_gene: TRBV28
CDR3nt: TGTGCCAGCAGTCCGGCTCCGTCCCCTAACTATGGCTACACCTTC
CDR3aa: CASSPAPSPNYGYTF

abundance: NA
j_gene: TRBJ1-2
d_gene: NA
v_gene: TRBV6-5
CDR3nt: TGTGCCAGCAGCCCCGACAGCAGTAACTATGGCTACACCTTC
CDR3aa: CASSPDSSNYGYTF

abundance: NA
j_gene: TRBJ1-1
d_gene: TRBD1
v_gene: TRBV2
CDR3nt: TGTGCCAGCGGACAGGGGGCCTTTAGGACTGAAGCTTTCTTT
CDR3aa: CASGQGAFRTEAFF